Presented here are 2 T cell receptor beta chains from one specimen sequenced in a study of T cells after yellow fever vaccination. MiXCR, run by TCRdb on the 5' RACE reads, gives a single entry per CDR3 protein. The table has about 45,000 distinct CDR3 sequences, approximately 6.3% seen once; the top ten hold over 12%. The sequencing used CD8+ T cells not binding an NS4B(214-222) dextramer, sorted from PBMCs, collected 45 days after the yellow fever booster vaccination. All receptors derive from a man younger than 45 who received the YFV17D yellow fever vaccine.

This clonotype was seen at least ten times. The chain combines TRBV29-1 with TRBJ2-1; D unresolved. Germline V gives CDR1 SQVTM, CDR2 ANQGSEA. The CDR3 totals 15 residues. Trimming took off 1 base at V and 2 bases at J, with 12 bases between the two ends. CDR3 sequence: CSVEAPRKAYNEQFF. CDR3 nucleotide sequence: TGCAGCGTTGAAGCCCCCAGGAAAGCCTACAATGAGCAGTTCTTC.

This clonotype was observed at least ten times. This chain uses TRBV7-9 with TRBJ2-2; D not resolved. Looked up from germline, CDR1 is SEHNR and CDR2 is FQNEAQ (reference sequence). The CDR3 is 16 amino acids. V was cut by 2 bases and J by 3 bases, with 13 bases left in between. CDR3 coding DNA: TGTGCCAGCAGCTTAACGGCTGGACGTCACACCGGGGAGCTGTTTTTT. It yields the protein CASSLTAGRHTGELFF.